Listed here are 7 T cell receptor beta chains from one sample, sequenced in a study of cytomegalovirus exposure and HLA in healthy donors. The PCR contained 60 Vbeta and 13 Jbeta primers. Repertoires were generated with immunoSEQ multiplex PCR, while TCRdb's copy carries only in-frame clones and drops some. The profile shows roughly 73,000 clones, about four fifths of them singletons. Source material: PBMCs. The receptors were gathered from a woman aged 45 to 65 in good health and CMV-seronegative.

The gene calls are TRBV7-9 and TRBJ2-7; TRBD2 aligns across 12 bases. Germline V gene sequence: CDR1 SEHNR, CDR2 FQNEAQ (reference sequence). V dropped 2 bases and J dropped 1; count of bases not matched to a gene: 3. This CDR3 has 16 amino acids. The CDR3 loop reads CASSLRTSGISYEQYF. The CDR3 nucleotides are TGTGCCAGCAGCTTAAGGACTAGCGGGATTTCCTACGAGCAGTACTTC.

This chain connects TRBV20-1 to TRBJ2-2; D gene uncertain. CDR1 DFQATT and CDR2 SNEGSKA come from the germline V gene (reference sequence). The CDR3 is made up of 11 amino acids. The ends were cut back, 6 bases at V and 7 bases at J, with 9 bases in the middle. The CDR3 region is CSAPEVGELFF. The CDR3 DNA is TGCAGTGCCCCTGAGGTCGGGGAGCTGTTTTTT.

The gene calls are TRBV7-6 and TRBJ2-5, with TRBD1 matching over 9 bases. With V trimmed by 1 base and J by 0 bases, 6 bases remained unmatched. Germline values: CDR1 SGHVS, CDR2 FNYEAQ. The CDR3 runs to 17 residues. The CDR3 reads CASSLEGGTGYQETQYF. DNA for the CDR3: TGTGCCAGCAGCTTAGAGGGGGGGACAGGGTACCAAGAGACCCAGTACTTC.

The chain is built from TRBV10-3 and TRBJ1-2; TRBD1 is a possible D gene (6 bases). The CDR3 is 12 amino acids. V lost 9 bases and J 3 bases, leaving 11 bases between the germline ends. From germline, CDR1 is ENHRY and CDR2 SYGVKD. The CDR3 loop reads CAMQQGDYGYTF. CDR3 DNA: TGTGCCATGCAACAGGGTGACTATGGCTACACCTTC.

The chain has TRBV5-5 and TRBJ2-5; D might be TRBD2 (5 bases). The germline V and J ends were trimmed by 0 bases and 7 bases, with 13 bases remaining between them. CDR1 is SGHKS, CDR2 YYEKEE, per germline (reference sequence). The CDR3 is 14 amino acids. This chain's CDR3 is CASSLAGYEGTQYF. The CDR3 DNA reads as TGTGCCAGCAGCTTGGCTGGGTACGAGGGGACCCAGTACTTC.

The chain combines TRBV7-6 with TRBJ1-2; D ambiguous. Germline assignment: CDR1 SGHVS and CDR2 FNYEAQ. The length of the CDR3 is 15 residues. The ends were cut back, 1 base at V and 8 bases at J, with 17 bases in the middle. CDR3 coding DNA: TGTGCCAGCAGCTTAGAGAGGGTGACTCCGGAGGGCTACACCTTC. It encodes CASSLERVTPEGYTF. Drawing the rest from reference TRBV7-6 and TRBJ1-2, the complete variable domain is GAGVSQSPRYKVTKRGQDVALRCDPISGHVSLYWYRQALGQGPEFLTYFNYEAQQDKSGLPNDRFSAERPEGSISTLTIQRTEQRDSAMYRCASSLERVTPEGYTFGSGTRLTVV.

The chain carries TRBV5-1 and TRBJ1-4; 10 positions agree with TRBD1. The CDR3 totals 14 residues. Trimming at V came to 4 bases and at J to 6 bases, leaving 3 bases not matched to a gene. Germline assignment: CDR1 SGHRS and CDR2 YFSETQ. CDR3: CASSADRGYEKLFF. The CDR3 nucleotides are TGCGCCAGCAGCGCGGACAGGGGGTATGAAAAACTGTTTTTT.